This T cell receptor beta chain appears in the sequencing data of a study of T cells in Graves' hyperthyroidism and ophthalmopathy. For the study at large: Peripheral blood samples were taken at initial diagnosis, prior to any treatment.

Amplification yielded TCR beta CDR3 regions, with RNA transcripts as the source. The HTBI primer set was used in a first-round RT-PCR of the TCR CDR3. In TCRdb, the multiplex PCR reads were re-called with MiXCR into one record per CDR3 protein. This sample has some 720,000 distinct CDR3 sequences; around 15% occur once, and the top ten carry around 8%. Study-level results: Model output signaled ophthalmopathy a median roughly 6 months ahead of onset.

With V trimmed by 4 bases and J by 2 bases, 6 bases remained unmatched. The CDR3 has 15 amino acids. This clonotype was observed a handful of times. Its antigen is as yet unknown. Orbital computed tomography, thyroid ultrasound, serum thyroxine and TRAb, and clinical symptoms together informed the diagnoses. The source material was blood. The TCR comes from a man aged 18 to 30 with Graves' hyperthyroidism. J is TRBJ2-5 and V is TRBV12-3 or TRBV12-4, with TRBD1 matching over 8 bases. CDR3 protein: CASSYQTGEQETQYF. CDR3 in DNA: TGTGCCAGCAGTTACCAGACAGGGGAACAAGAGACCCAGTACTTC.